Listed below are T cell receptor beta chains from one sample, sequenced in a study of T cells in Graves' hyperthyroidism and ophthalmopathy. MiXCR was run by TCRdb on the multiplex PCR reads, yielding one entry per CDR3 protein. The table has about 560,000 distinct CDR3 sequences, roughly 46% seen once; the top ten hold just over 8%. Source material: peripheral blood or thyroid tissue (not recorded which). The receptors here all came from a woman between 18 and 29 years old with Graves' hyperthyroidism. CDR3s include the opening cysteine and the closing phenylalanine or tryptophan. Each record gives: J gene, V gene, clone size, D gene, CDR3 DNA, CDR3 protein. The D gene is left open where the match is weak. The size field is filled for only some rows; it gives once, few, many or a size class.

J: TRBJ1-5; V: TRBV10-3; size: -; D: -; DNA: TGTGCCATCAGTGTCGGGGGACAGCCCCAGCATTTT; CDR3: CAISVGGQPQHF
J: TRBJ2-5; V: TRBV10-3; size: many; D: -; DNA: TGTGCCATCAGTGAGTCGACCCCAGGGGATGGTCAAGAGACCCAGTACTTC; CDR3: CAISESTPGDGQETQYF
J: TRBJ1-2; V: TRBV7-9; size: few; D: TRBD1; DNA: TGTGCCAGCAGCACAGGGACAGGGGGCGCGGATGGCTACACCTTC; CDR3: CASSTGTGGADGYTF
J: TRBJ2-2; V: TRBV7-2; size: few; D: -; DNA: TGTGCCAGCAGCCCAGGGGTGTATGTCTGGAGGGAGCTGTTTTTT; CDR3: CASSPGVYVWRELFF
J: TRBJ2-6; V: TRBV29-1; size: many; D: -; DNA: TGCAGCGTTGAATGGTCGGTCGGGGCTGGGGCCAACGTCCTGACTTTC; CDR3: CSVEWSVGAGANVLTF
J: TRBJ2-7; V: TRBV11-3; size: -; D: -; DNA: TGTGCCAGCAGCCAAGGAAGTTTTGCGTCAAAATCCTACGAGCAGTACTTC; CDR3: CASSQGSFASKSYEQYF
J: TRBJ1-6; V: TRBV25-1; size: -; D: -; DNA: TGTGCCAGCCCCGTTAAGGATTCACCCCTCCACTTT; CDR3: CASPVKDSPLHF
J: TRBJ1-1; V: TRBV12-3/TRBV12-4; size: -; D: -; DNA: TGTGCCAGCAGTTTAAGTGGGCACGAAGCTTTCTTT; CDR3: CASSLSGHEAFF
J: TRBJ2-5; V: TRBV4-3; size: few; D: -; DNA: TGCGCCAGCAGCCAAGATAGGAGTCAAGAGACCCAGTACTTC; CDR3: CASSQDRSQETQYF
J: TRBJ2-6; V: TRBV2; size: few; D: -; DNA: TGTGCCAGCAGTTTGGGCCAGGCTGGGGCCAACGTCCTGACTTTC; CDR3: CASSLGQAGANVLTF
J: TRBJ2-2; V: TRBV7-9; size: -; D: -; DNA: TGTGCCAGCAGCTTGGCCAGGGCGAACACCGGGGAGCTGTTTTTT; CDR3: CASSLARANTGELFF
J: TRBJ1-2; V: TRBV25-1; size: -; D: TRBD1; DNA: TGTGCCAGCAGCGCTGACCGGACAGGGGATGGCTACACCTTC; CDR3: CASSADRTGDGYTF
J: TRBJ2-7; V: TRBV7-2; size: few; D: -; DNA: TGCGCCAGCAGCCAAGGCCCTAGGGGCTCCTACGAGCAGTACTTC; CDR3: CASSQGPRGSYEQYF
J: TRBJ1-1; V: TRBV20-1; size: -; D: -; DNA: TGCAGTGCACCCGACAGCAGGGACACTGAAGCCTTCTTT; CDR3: CSAPDSRDTEAFF
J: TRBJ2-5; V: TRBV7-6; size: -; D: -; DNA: TGTGCCAGCAGCAGGGGGGGAGGCGTAAGTCGGACCCAGTACTTC; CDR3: CASSRGGGVSRTQYF
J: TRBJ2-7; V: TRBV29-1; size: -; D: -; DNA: TGCAGCTTGGAAAGCTACGAGCAGTACTTC; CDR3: CSLESYEQYF
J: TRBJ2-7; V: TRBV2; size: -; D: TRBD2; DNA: TGTGCCAGCAAGAATGTCGGGGGGACCCACGAGCAGTACTTC; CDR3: CASKNVGGTHEQYF
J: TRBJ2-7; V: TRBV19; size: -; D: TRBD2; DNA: TGTGCCAGTAGTGGGCCTAGCGGGACCTACGAGCAGTACTTC; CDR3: CASSGPSGTYEQYF
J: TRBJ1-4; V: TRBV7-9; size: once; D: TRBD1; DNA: TGTGCCAGCAGTGAATCGGGGGGACAGGGGAATGAAAAACTGTTTTTT; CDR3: CASSESGGQGNEKLFF
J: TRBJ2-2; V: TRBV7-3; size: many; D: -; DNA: TGTGCCAGCAGTCATAAAGGCACCGGGGAGCTGTTTTTT; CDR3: CASSHKGTGELFF
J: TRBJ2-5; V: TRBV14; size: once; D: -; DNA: TGTGCCAGCAGCCAAGAACTGGGGCCCCAAGAGACCCAGTACTTC; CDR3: CASSQELGPQETQYF
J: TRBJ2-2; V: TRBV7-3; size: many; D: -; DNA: TGTGCCAGCAGCTCTCTAGGGGTCGCCGGGGAGCTGTTTTTT; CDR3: CASSSLGVAGELFF
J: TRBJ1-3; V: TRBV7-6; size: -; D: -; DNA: TGTGCCAGCAGCAGGGGCCGGGACTTAATCTCTGGAAACACCATATATTTT; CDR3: CASSRGRDLISGNTIYF
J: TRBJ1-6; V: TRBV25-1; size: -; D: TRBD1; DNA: TGCGCCAGCAGCCAAGGGACAGGTAGTTCACCCCTCCACTTT; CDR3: CASSQGTGSSPLHF
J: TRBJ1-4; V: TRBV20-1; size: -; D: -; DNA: TGCAGTGCTATGGGAATGCGGGCGCACTGGGAAAAACTGTTTTTT; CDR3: CSAMGMRAHWEKLFF
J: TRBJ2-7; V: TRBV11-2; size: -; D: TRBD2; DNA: TGTGCCAGCAGCTTAAGGGGCCTAGCGGAGTCCTACGAGCAGTACTTC; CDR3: CASSLRGLAESYEQYF
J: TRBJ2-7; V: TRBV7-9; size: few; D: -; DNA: TGTGCCAGCAGCTCCGGGACATCCCACGAGCAGTACTTC; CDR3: CASSSGTSHEQYF
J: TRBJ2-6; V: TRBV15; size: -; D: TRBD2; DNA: TGTGCCACCAGCAGTGGGTCGGGGGGCAACGTCCTGACTTTC; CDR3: CATSSGSGGNVLTF
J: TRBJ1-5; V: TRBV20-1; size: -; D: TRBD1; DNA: TGCAGTGCTAGGACAGGGGGAGGTGGTCAGCCCCAGCATTTT; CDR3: CSARTGGGGQPQHF
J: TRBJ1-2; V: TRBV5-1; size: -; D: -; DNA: TGCGCCAGCAGCTTGCGGGCGGTCGATGGCTACACCTTC; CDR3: CASSLRAVDGYTF
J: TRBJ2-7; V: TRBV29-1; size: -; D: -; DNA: TGCAGCGTTGAGACGGCGGCCTCAGGGTACGAGCAGTACTTC; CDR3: CSVETAASGYEQYF
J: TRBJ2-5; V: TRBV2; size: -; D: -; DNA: TGTGCCAGCAGTCCCAGCGAGCGGGAGACCCAGTACTTC; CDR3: CASSPSERETQYF
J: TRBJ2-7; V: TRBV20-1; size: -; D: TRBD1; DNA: TGCAGTGCTAGAGATCGGGGACAGGGGACCTTTGCCTACGAGCAGTACTTC; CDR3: CSARDRGQGTFAYEQYF
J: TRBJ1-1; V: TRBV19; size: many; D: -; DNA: TGTGCCAGTAACCAAAGGGACACTGAAGCTTTCTTT; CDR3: CASNQRDTEAFF
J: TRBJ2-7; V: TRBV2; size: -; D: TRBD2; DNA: TGTGTCAGCAGGAAGGGTTCTAGCGGGAGTCCCTACGAGCAGTACTTC; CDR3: CVSRKGSSGSPYEQYF
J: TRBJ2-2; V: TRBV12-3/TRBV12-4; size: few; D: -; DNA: TGTGCCAGCAGTTGGAGGGTAGCGAACACCGGGGAGCTGTTTTTT; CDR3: CASSWRVANTGELFF
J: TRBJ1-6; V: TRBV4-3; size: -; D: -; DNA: TGCGCCAGCAGCCAAGATCGCAGGAATTCACCCCTCCACTTT; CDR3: CASSQDRRNSPLHF
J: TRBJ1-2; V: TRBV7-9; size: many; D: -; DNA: TGTGCCAGCAGCGCGACAAGAAACTATGGCTACACCTTC; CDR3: CASSATRNYGYTF
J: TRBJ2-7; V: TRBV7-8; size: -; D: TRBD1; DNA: TGTGCCAGCAGCATCCAGACAGGGGGATCCTACGAGCAGTACTTC; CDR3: CASSIQTGGSYEQYF
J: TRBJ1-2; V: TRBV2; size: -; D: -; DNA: TGTGCCAGCAGTGTAAACAGGAACTATGGCTACACCTTC; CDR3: CASSVNRNYGYTF
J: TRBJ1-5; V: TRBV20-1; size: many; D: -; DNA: TGCAGTGCTAGTGGAATGGTAGGGGATCAGCCCCAGCATTTT; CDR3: CSASGMVGDQPQHF
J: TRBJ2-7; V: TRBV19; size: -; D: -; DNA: TGTGCCAGTAGTATGGGAGACGCCTCCTACGAGCAGTACTTC; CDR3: CASSMGDASYEQYF